One and the same sample provided the 7 T cell receptor beta chains below, sequenced in a study of T cell clusters in autoimmune cytopenias. TRB was amplified from 250 ng of peripheral blood genomic DNA per sample. Multiplex touch-down PCR amplified TRB using TRB-A and TRB-B pools in one tube. TCRdb derives one entry per CDR3 protein from the multiplex PCR reads, leaving out DNA. The sample has under 8,500 distinct CDR3 sequences. The sample comprised peripheral blood. The receptors stem from a human donor with an autoimmune cytopenia or autoimmune hepatitis (not recorded which).

The rearrangement links TRBV5-6 to TRBJ1-3; TCRdb's D call, TRBD1, is unchecked because there is no DNA. Germline assignment: CDR1 SGHDT and CDR2 YYEEEE. The CDR3 covers 16 residues. CDR3 loop: CASSFRGQGIGNTIYF.

Measured by frequency, this clonotype is medium-sized. The V call is TRBV6-5, the J call TRBJ2-3; TCRdb outputs TRBD1, but without DNA this stays unchecked. Germline CDR1 reads MNHEY; CDR2 reads SVGAGI. The CDR3 has 14 amino acids. CDR3 sequence: CASSRDVGTDTQYF.

The chain joins TRBV7-9 to TRBJ2-5; TCRdb calls TRBD1, which cannot be checked without DNA. From germline, CDR1 is SEHNR and CDR2 FQNEAQ (reference sequence). This CDR3 has 14 residues. This CDR3 is CASSSRTYQETQYF. The variable domain in full, completed from reference TRBV7-9 and TRBJ2-5, reads DTGVSQNPRHKITKRGQNVTFRCDPISEHNRLYWYRQTLGQGPEFLTYFQNEAQLEKSRLLSDRFSAERPKGSFSTLEIQRTEQGDSAMYLCASSSRTYQETQYFGPGTRLLVL.

The V call is TRBV11-1, the J call TRBJ1-2. The germline V gene has CDR1 SGHAT and CDR2 FQDESV (reference sequence). This CDR3 region has 16 residues. The CDR3 sequence: CASSLSSAGTSYGYTF. Full variable domain (rest looked up from reference TRBV11-1 and TRBJ1-2): EAEVAQSPRYKITEKSQAVAFWCDPISGHATLYWYRQILGQGPELLVQFQDESVVDDSQLPKDRFSAERLKGVDSTLKIQPAELGDSAMYLCASSLSSAGTSYGYTFGSGTRLTVV.

The V gene is TRBV20-1, the J gene TRBJ2-5; TCRdb designates TRBD2, a call that cannot be tested without DNA. The CDR3 length is 15 residues. CDR1 is DFQATT, CDR2 SNEGSKA, per germline (reference sequence). CDR3 loop: CSARDPQGRGETQYF.

This clonotype ranks as medium-sized in terms of frequency. This chain connects TRBV24-1 to TRBJ1-5. This CDR3 is built from 12 residues. The V gene's germline CDR1 is KGHDR and CDR2 SFDVKD. Here the CDR3 reads CATQGPFGPQHF.

V and J are TRBV15 and TRBJ2-4; TCRdb calls TRBD1, which cannot be checked without DNA. Germline V gene lookup returns CDR1 LNHNV and CDR2 YYDKDF (reference sequence). The CDR3 runs 18 residues. The CDR3: CATSRPGQGAGAKNIQYF.